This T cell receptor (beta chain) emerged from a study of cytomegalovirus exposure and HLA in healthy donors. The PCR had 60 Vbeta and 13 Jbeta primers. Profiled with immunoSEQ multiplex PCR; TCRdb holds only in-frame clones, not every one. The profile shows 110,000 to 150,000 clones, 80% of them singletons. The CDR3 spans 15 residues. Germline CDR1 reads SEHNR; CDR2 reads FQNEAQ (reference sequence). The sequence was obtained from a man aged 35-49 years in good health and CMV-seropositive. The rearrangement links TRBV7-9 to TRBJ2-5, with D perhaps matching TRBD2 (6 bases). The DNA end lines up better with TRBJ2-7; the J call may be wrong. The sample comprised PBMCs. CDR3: CASSLEASESYEQYF. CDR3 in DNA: TGTGCCAGCAGCTTAGAGGCTAGCGAGTCCTACGAGCAGTACTTC.